Shown below are 3 T cell receptor beta chains from a single sample sequenced in a study of T cell responses to AZD1222 COVID-19 vaccine. The repertoire was sequenced with immunoSEQ multiplex PCR; TCRdb's copy has only in-frame clones and lacks some. There are about 120,000 clones in the sample; roughly 90% occur only once, and 4% to 4.5% lies in the top ten. The sequencing here drew on peripheral blood, taken 28 days after the second dose of the MenACWY control vaccine. These receptors came from an adult who received the MenACWY meningococcal vaccine as a control.

The V and J genes are TRBV3-1 (or the pseudogene TRBV3-2) and TRBJ2-5; maybe TRBD1 (6 bases). CDR1 and CDR2 (germline): LGHDT, YNNKEL (reference sequence). The V gene lost 6 bases and the J gene lost 1 base, with 15 bases spanning the gap. There are 15 residues in the CDR3. The CDR3 coding sequence is TGTGCCAGCAGAGAGTGGGGGACACCCCAAGAGACCCAGTACTTC. Residues: CASREWGTPQETQYF.

This rearrangement joins TRBV12-3 or TRBV12-4 to TRBJ1-1, with D uncertain. The CDR3 totals 13 residues. The V end was cut by 6 bases, the J end by 0 bases, with 8 bases between. The CDR3 is CASSPTVNTEAFF. DNA of the CDR3: TGTGCCAGCAGCCCGACGGTGAACACTGAAGCTTTCTTT.

V gene TRBV2 combines with J gene TRBJ1-2, with 8 bases that match TRBD1. The CDR3 is 13 amino acids. The germline CDR1 and CDR2 sequences are SNHLY and FYNNEI. J gave up 8 bases and V 6 bases, and 8 bases lay outside the gene matches. This CDR3 reads CASSRMDRAGYTF. For the CDR3, the DNA is TGTGCCAGCAGCCGCATGGACAGGGCCGGCTACACCTTC.